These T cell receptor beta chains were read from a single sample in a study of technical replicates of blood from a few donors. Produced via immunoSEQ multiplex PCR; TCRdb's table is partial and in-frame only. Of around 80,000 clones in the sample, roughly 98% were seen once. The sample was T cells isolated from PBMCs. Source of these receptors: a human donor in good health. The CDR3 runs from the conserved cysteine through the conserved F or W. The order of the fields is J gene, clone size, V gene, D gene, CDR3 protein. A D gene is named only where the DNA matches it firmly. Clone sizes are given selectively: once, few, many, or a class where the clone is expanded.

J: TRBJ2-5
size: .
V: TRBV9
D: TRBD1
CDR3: CASSVAMQGAQGETQYF

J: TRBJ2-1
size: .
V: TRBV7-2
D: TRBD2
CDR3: CASSSPGLAGGSSYNEQFF

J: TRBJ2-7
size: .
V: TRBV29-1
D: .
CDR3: CSVEGHRAYEQYF

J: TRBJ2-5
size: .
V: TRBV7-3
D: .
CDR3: CASSTAVNPETQYF

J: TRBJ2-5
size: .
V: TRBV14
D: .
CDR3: CASSFGTGRETQYF

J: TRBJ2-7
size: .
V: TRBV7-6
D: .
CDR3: CASSSPGADYEQYF

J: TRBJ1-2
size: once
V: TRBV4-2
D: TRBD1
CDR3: CASSQDRGDGYTF

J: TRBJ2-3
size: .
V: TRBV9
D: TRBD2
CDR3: CASSLTGGGTDTQYF

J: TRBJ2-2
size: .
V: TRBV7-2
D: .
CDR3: CASSSRQTGELFF

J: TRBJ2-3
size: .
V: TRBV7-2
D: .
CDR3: CASSLTGATQSHVF

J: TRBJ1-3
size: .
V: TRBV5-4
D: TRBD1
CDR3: CASKRQGDFGNTIYF

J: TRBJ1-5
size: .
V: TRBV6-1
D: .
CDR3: CASSDESVVYYSNQPQHF

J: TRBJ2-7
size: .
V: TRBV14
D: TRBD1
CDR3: CASSHLAGTGEYEQYF

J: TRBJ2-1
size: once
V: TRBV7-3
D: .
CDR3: CASSLVQGRYNEQFF

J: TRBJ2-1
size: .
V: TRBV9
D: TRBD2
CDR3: CASSVVGGTSGSNEQFF

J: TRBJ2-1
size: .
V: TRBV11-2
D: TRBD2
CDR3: CASGLGLNNEQFF

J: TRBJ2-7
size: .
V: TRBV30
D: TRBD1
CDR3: CAWTDRDYEQYF

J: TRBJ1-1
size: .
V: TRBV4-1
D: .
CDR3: CASSRSGMNTEAFF

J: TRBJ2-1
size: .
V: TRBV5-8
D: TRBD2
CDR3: CASSLGGLAGDEQFF

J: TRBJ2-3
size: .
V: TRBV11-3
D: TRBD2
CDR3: CASSLVERGGDTQYF

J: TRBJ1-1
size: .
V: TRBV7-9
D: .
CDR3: CASSLEAFF

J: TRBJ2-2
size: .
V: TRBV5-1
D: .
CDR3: CASSPRRDYTGELFF